Following are 2 T cell receptor beta chains from one sample sequenced in a study of blood T cell repertoires in COVID-19. This table comes from immunoSEQ multiplex PCR, and its TCRdb copy is limited to in-frame clones, with some not included. The sample lists 650,000 to 800,000 clones; about nine tenths were seen once. The specimen was peripheral blood. These receptor sequences come from a woman under 30 with acute or convalescent COVID-19.

This clone was counted a single time. The chain links TRBV27 to TRBJ2-7; TRBD1 aligns across 9 bases. Trimming cost V 5 bases and J 12 bases; bases outside gene matches: 17. The CDR3 length is 15 residues. Per the germline V gene, CDR1 is MNHEY and CDR2 is SMNVEV (reference sequence). The CDR3 region has the DNA TGTGCCAGCAGTACCGGGACAGGGTTGAGGGGGGCCGTGTACTTC. Translating gives CASSTGTGLRGAVYF.

The V call is TRBV2, the J call TRBJ1-2, with D hard to call. Germline V gene lookup returns CDR1 SNHLY and CDR2 FYNNEI. V lost 3 bases and J lost 4, with 12 bases in between. The length of the CDR3 is 14 residues. The chain's CDR3 is CASSDRQAIYGYTF. The CDR3 coding sequence is TGTGCCAGCAGTGATCGGCAGGCGATCTATGGCTACACCTTC.